The 30 T cell receptor beta chains given below trace back to one sample, sequenced in a study of graft-versus-host responses after intestinal transplantation. The antigens for these receptors are not known. This table comes from immunoSEQ multiplex PCR, and its TCRdb copy is limited to in-frame clones, with some not included. Of around 77,000 clones listed, about 94% are singletons. The starting material was unstimulated CD8+ T cells sorted from spleen or lymph node cells, obtained before intestinal transplant. Receptors were obtained from a human donor who received an intestinal transplant.

The chain links TRBV5-5 to TRBJ2-7, with 8 bases fitting TRBD1. Germline V gene lookup returns CDR1 SGHKS and CDR2 YYEKEE (reference sequence). The CDR3 covers 13 residues. V lost 9 bases to trimming and J lost 2 bases; unmatched junction nucleotides: 7. CDR3 nucleotide sequence: TGTGCCACACAACAGGGGGACACCTACGAGCAGTACTTC. The encoded protein is CATQQGDTYEQYF.

The rearrangement links TRBV5-1 to TRBJ2-1, with unresolved D. Deletions cut 3 bases from V and 7 bases from J, with 17 bases between. Germline loops: CDR1 SGHRS, CDR2 YFSETQ. This CDR3 spans 15 amino acids. CDR3 sequence reads: CASSSWEAWGNEQFF. The CDR3 DNA reads as TGCGCCAGCAGCTCGTGGGAAGCCTGGGGTAATGAGCAGTTCTTC.

As concerns this clone: One junction end disagrees with the germline gene, perhaps due to a read error. This chain joins TRBV10-2 and TRBJ2-7; TRBD1 aligns across 9 bases. Germline CDR1 is WSHSY and CDR2 is SAAADI. The CDR3 totals 14 residues. The CDR3 nucleotides read TGCGCCAGCAGTGTTAGTCCGGGACAGGGAGCTACGAACTTC. This sequence encodes CASSVSPGQGATNF.

This chain connects TRBV4-1 to TRBJ1-3, with D perhaps TRBD1 (6 bases). Germline loops: CDR1 MGHRA, CDR2 YSYEKL. V was clipped by 2 bases and J by 3 bases, with 26 bases between them. The CDR3 is 20 residues long. DNA of the CDR3: TGCGCCAGCAGCCAAAGGTTTGGGGGGGAACTCCAGGGGATTGGAAACACCATATATTTT. Protein product: CASSQRFGGELQGIGNTIYF.

The chain carries TRBV27 and TRBJ1-2; D not resolved. Germline V gene sequence: CDR1 MNHEY, CDR2 SMNVEV (reference sequence). The germline V and J ends were trimmed by 5 bases and 6 bases, with 16 bases remaining between them. This CDR3 comprises 14 residues. CDR3 in amino acids: CASSLSRTIDGYTF. In nucleotides, the CDR3 is TGTGCCAGCAGTCTTTCCCGGACTATAGATGGCTACACCTTC.

The rearrangement joins TRBV5-8 to TRBJ2-1; unclear D gene. Between the trimmed V and J ends, which lost 2 bases and 4 bases, there was a span of 16 bases. Germline V gene lookup returns CDR1 SGHTS and CDR2 YDEGEE. The length of the CDR3 is 16 residues. As DNA, the CDR3 is TGTGCCAGCAGCTTTTTTTCTACCGGCCCATACAATGAGCAGTTCTTC. Its protein product is CASSFFSTGPYNEQFF. Supplemented by reference TRBV5-8 and TRBJ2-1, the full variable domain reads EAGVTQSPTHLIKTRGQQATLRCSPISGHTSVYWYQQALGLGLQFLLWYDEGEERNRGNFPPRFSGRQFPNYSSELNVNALELEDSALYLCASSFFSTGPYNEQFFGPGTRLTVL.

Comments on this clone: Other DNA sequences in this specimen translate into the identical CDR3. The genes are TRBV7-2 and TRBJ2-1; TRBD2 aligns across 7 bases. The CDR3 contains 15 residues. V shed 3 bases, J shed 1 base, and the junction held 3 bases outside the gene matches. Germline CDR1 SGHTA, CDR2 FQGNSA. The CDR3: CASSFERGSYNEQFF. CDR3 coding DNA: TGTGCCAGCAGCTTTGAGCGGGGATCCTACAATGAGCAGTTCTTC.

This clone was seen just once. The chain uses TRBV11-2 and TRBJ1-5; D unresolved. This CDR3 comprises 16 residues. In germline, CDR1 is SGHAT, CDR2 FQNNGV. Trimming stripped 3 bases from V and 1 base from J, with 13 bases between. As DNA, the CDR3 is TGTGCCAGCAGCTTGTATGGAGGACGAAGCAATCAGCCCCAGCATTTT. Encoded protein: CASSLYGGRSNQPQHF.

The genes are TRBV4-2 and TRBJ2-4, with D possibly matching TRBD2 (5 bases). Germline loops: CDR1 LGHNA, CDR2 YNFKEQ. The germline V and J ends were trimmed by 0 bases and 0 bases, with 6 bases remaining between them. This CDR3 has 15 amino acids. The CDR3 sequence: CASSQEEVAKNIQYF. The CDR3 region has the DNA TGTGCCAGCAGCCAAGAGGAGGTAGCCAAAAACATTCAGTACTTC.

In regard to this clone: Sequence at one end of the junction differs from germline and may be a read error. Here the CDR3 reads CAIGDSARASGRSGDEQFF. The CDR3, as DNA: TGTGCCATCGGTGATTCGGCTCGGGCTAGCGGGAGGAGTGGAGATGAGCAGTTCTTC. The rearrangement joins TRBV10-3 to TRBJ2-1; 11 nucleotides line up with TRBD2. The CDR3 covers 19 residues. Germline CDR1 reads ENHRY; CDR2 reads SYGVKD.

The gene calls are TRBV30 and TRBJ1-5, with D possibly matching TRBD1 (6 bases). Looked up from germline, CDR1 is GTSNPN and CDR2 is SVGIG (reference sequence). V was cut by 3 bases and J by 2 bases, with 14 bases left in between. CDR3 length: 15 residues. CDR3 protein: CAWSPGAGGNQPQHF. The CDR3 DNA follows: TGTGCCTGGAGCCCCGGGGCAGGGGGCAATCAGCCCCAGCATTTT.

A single count supports this clone. V is TRBV11-2 and J is TRBJ1-5, with a possible D match to TRBD1 (6 bases). Germline CDR1 is SGHAT and CDR2 is FQNNGV. Trimming left V 3 bases short and J 3 bases short, with 9 bases between. There are 14 residues in the CDR3. Here the CDR3 DNA reads TGTGCCAGCAGCTTTACAGGGATCAATCAGCCCCAGCATTTT. This encodes CASSFTGINQPQHF.

V is TRBV2 and J is TRBJ2-7; 9 bases agree with TRBD1. Germline assignment: CDR1 SNHLY and CDR2 FYNNEI. CDR3 size: 15 residues. Losses at the gene ends were 3 bases for V and 5 bases for J; bases not matched to a gene: 8. The CDR3: CASSETGTGPHEQYF. The CDR3 DNA reads as TGTGCCAGCAGTGAGACCGGGACAGGGCCGCACGAGCAGTACTTC. The full variable domain, its missing parts supplied by reference TRBV2 and TRBJ2-7, is EPEVTQTPSHQVTQMGQEVILRCVPISNHLYFYWYRQILGQKVEFLVSFYNNEISEKSEIFDDQFSVERPDGSNFTLKIRSTKLEDSAMYFCASSETGTGPHEQYFGPGTRLTVT.

J is TRBJ2-7 and V is TRBV28; perhaps TRBD2 as D (7 bases). Germline assignment: CDR1 MDHEN and CDR2 SYDVKM. This CDR3 has 14 residues. Trimming pared 7 bases from V and 3 bases from J, leaving 16 bases between. CDR3 amino acids: CASTVGGGGYEQYF. The CDR3 DNA follows: TGTGCCAGCACCGTAGGGGGGGGAGGCTACGAGCAGTACTTC.

The chain is built from TRBV15 and TRBJ2-7; TRBD1 agrees at 7 bases. The trim removed 5 bases at V and 7 bases at J, leaving 17 bases unmatched. The germline CDR1 and CDR2 sequences are LNHNV and YYDKDF (reference sequence). The CDR3 sequence is 16 residues long. This chain's CDR3 is CATSPTRRDSRSEQYF. CDR3 in DNA: TGTGCCACCAGCCCGACCCGTCGGGACAGTAGGTCAGAGCAGTACTTC.

The V and J genes are TRBV5-5 and TRBJ2-7, with D perhaps matching TRBD1 or TRBD2 (7 bases each). The CDR3 loop spans 15 amino acids. Germline V gene sequence: CDR1 SGHKS, CDR2 YYEKEE (reference sequence). Deletions cut 4 bases from V and 3 bases from J, with 17 bases between. CDR3 nucleotides: TGTGCCAGCAGCCAAGCGGGACAGACACTCTACGAGCAGTACTTC. Its protein product is CASSQAGQTLYEQYF. Looking up the rest from reference TRBV5-5 and TRBJ2-7 gives the full variable domain: DAGVTQSPTHLIKTRGQQVTLRCSPISGHKSVSWYQQVLGQGPQFIFQYYEKEERGRGNFPDRFSARQFPNYSSELNVNALLLGDSALYLCASSQAGQTLYEQYFGPGTRLTVT.

V and J are TRBV28 and TRBJ1-5; no definite D call. The CDR3 totals 13 residues. V shed 3 bases and J shed 3 bases, with 6 bases lying between them. The V gene's germline CDR1 is MDHEN and CDR2 SYDVKM. CDR3 nucleotides: TGTGCCAGCAGTTTTGGGGTCAATCAGCCCCAGCATTTT. Translation gives CASSFGVNQPQHF.

The genes are TRBV13 and TRBJ2-3; D gene unclear. The CDR3 sequence is 12 residues long. The germline V gene encodes CDR1 PRHDT and CDR2 FYEKMQ (reference sequence). The germline V and J ends were trimmed by 5 bases and 6 bases, with 9 bases remaining between them. CDR3 in DNA: TGTGCCAGCAGCGAGCACGGGGATACGCAGTATTTT. Amino acid sequence: CASSEHGDTQYF.

The chain recombines TRBV11-2 with TRBJ2-3, with D perhaps TRBD2 (6 bases). With 2 bases removed from V and 3 bases from J, the gap between germline ends came to 15 bases. CDR1 SGHAT and CDR2 FQNNGV come from the germline V gene. The CDR3 consists of 16 residues. DNA of the CDR3: TGTGCCAGCAGCTTAACTGGGGGACGGGGGACAGATACGCAGTATTTT. It translates to CASSLTGGRGTDTQYF.

The chain has TRBV28 and TRBJ2-2; D unresolved. This CDR3 spans 13 amino acids. The V end lost 3 bases, the J end lost 6 bases, and 8 bases lay between the germline ends. CDR1 and CDR2 (germline): MDHEN, SYDVKM. CDR3 nucleotides: TGTGCCAGCAGTTTTGCGATTTCCGGGGAGCTGTTTTTT. As protein: CASSFAISGELFF.

This CDR3 reads CASSFLGLSYEQYF. The DNA of the CDR3 is TGTGCCAGCAGCTTTCTCGGGCTCTCCTACGAGCAGTACTTC. This rearrangement joins TRBV7-6 to TRBJ2-7; D gene unclear. Between the trimmed V and J ends, which lost 3 bases and 0 bases, there was a span of 9 bases. Germline V CDR1 and CDR2: SGHVS, FNYEAQ. This CDR3 is built from 14 residues.

V is TRBV18 and J is TRBJ1-5; TRBD1 is a possible D gene (5 bases). V gave up 1 base and J gave up 7 bases, with 11 bases separating them. Germline V gene sequence: CDR1 KGHSH, CDR2 LQKENI. This CDR3 comprises 14 residues. The CDR3 DNA sequence: TGTGCCAGCTCACCACGCGGCAGGGCCCAGCCCCAGCATTTT. Translating gives CASSPRGRAQPQHF. Complete variable domain (other parts from reference TRBV18 and TRBJ1-5): NAGVMQNPRHLVRRRGQEARLRCSPMKGHSHVYWYRQLPEEGLKFMVYLQKENIIDESGMPKERFSAEFPKEGPSILRIQQVVRGDSAAYFCASSPRGRAQPQHFGDGTRLSIL.

V and J are TRBV29-1 and TRBJ2-2; no clear D gene. Trimming pared 2 bases from V and 1 base from J, leaving 5 bases between. The CDR3 spans 13 residues. Germline values: CDR1 SQVTM, CDR2 ANQGSEA. CDR3 sequence (DNA): TGCAGCGTTGAAATGGGGAACACCGGGGAGCTGTTTTTT. Translated, it gives CSVEMGNTGELFF.

The chain uses TRBV7-6 and TRBJ2-1, with 7 positions matching TRBD1. Trimming cost V 3 bases and J 5 bases; bases outside gene matches: 7. CDR1 and CDR2 from the germline V gene are SGHVS and FNYEAQ. CDR3 size: 15 residues. In nucleotides, the CDR3 is TGTGCCAGCAGCTTTGAACAGGGGTCGAACAATGAGCAGTTCTTC. This translates into CASSFEQGSNNEQFF.

This chain joins TRBV11-1 and TRBJ2-7; 15 positions match TRBD2. CDR1 SGHAT and CDR2 FQDESV come from the germline V gene (reference sequence). J was trimmed by 7 bases and V by 5 bases; bases with no gene match: 18. The CDR3 covers 19 residues. Here the CDR3 DNA reads TGTGCCAGCAGCCACGGACTAGCGGGAGGGCCCTGGGTCGCGGAAGAGCAGTACTTC. It encodes CASSHGLAGGPWVAEEQYF.

This clone was counted once. V gene TRBV5-6 combines with J gene TRBJ1-5; no reliable D call. V dropped 4 bases and J dropped 3 bases, with 14 bases sitting between them. The CDR3 is 15 residues long. The germline CDR1 and CDR2 sequences are SGHDT and YYEEEE. The CDR3 protein is CASSPRSDLNQPQHF. The CDR3 DNA reads as TGTGCCAGCAGCCCCCGGTCGGATCTCAATCAGCCCCAGCATTTT.

The chain combines TRBV7-9 with TRBJ1-1, with no clear D. The CDR3 length is 15 residues. The V gene lost 4 bases and the J gene lost 1 base, with 13 bases spanning the gap. Per the germline V gene, CDR1 is SEHNR and CDR2 is FQNEAQ (reference sequence). As DNA, the CDR3 is TGTGCCAGCAGCTCACCGGCGGTGGGGAACACTGAAGCTTTCTTT. Protein sequence: CASSSPAVGNTEAFF.

The rearrangement uses TRBV4-2 and TRBJ1-4, with D perhaps TRBD1 (5 bases). CDR3 length: 18 amino acids. V gave up 5 bases and J gave up 0 bases, with 19 bases separating them. The germline gives CDR1 LGHNA, CDR2 YNFKEQ. The chain's CDR3 is CASSFYRGGQATNEKLFF. In DNA, the CDR3 is TGTGCCAGCAGCTTTTATAGGGGAGGCCAGGCAACTAATGAAAAACTGTTTTTT.

The chain recombines TRBV11-3 with TRBJ2-3, with 9 bases identical to TRBD2. This CDR3 contains 16 residues. The germline V gene encodes CDR1 SGHNT and CDR2 YENEEA. V dropped 3 bases and J dropped 6; count of bases not matched to a gene: 10. In DNA, the CDR3 is TGTGCCAGCAGCTTCCCAGCGGGAGGTCGTAGGGATACGCAGTATTTT. It translates to CASSFPAGGRRDTQYF.

The chain joins TRBV19 to TRBJ1-1; 7 positions agree with TRBD1. Germline assignment: CDR1 LNHDA and CDR2 SQIVND (reference sequence). After removal of 3 bases from V and 6 bases from J, the junction contained 13 bases not matched to a gene. The CDR3 extends over 16 amino acids. The CDR3 loop reads CASSILGGQNSPEAFF. The CDR3 coding sequence is TGTGCCAGTAGTATCTTAGGGGGCCAAAATTCCCCTGAAGCTTTCTTT. The full variable domain, completed using reference TRBV19 and TRBJ1-1, is DGGITQSPKYLFRKEGQNVTLSCEQNLNHDAMYWYRQDPGQGLRLIYYSQIVNDFQKGDIAEGYSVSREKKESFPLTVTSAQKNPTAFYLCASSILGGQNSPEAFFGQGTRLTVV.